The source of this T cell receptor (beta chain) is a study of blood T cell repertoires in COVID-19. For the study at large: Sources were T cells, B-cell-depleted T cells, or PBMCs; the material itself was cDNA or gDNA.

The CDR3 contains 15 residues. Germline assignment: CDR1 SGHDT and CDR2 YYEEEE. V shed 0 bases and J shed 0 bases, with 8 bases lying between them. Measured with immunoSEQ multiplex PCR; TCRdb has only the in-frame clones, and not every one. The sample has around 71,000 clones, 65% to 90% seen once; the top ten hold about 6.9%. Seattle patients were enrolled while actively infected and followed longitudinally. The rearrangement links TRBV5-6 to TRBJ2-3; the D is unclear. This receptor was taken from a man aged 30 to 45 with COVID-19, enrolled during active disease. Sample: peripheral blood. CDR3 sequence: CASSLGPSSTDTQYF. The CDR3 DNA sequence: TGTGCCAGCAGCTTGGGGCCCTCTAGCACAGATACGCAGTATTTT.